These T cell receptor beta chains were read from a single sample in a study of vaccination and CD4 T cells after COVID-19. These receptors have no known antigen. Each CDR3 protein is one row after TCRdb ran MiXCR on the PCR reads. The data show a few thousand distinct CDR3 sequences, approximately 35% seen once. Sequencing was done on a sample of CD4+ T cells from blood, cultured in vitro. The source is a human donor in good health. Each CDR3 is given with its conserved first and last residue. D genes are given only for firm matches. For some rows the clone size is stated as once, few or many, or as a class when expanded; others skip it.

abundance	v_gene	d_gene	j_gene	CDR3aa	CDR3nt
-	TRBV19	TRBD1	TRBJ2-5	CASSPLKGAGQETQYF	TGTGCCAGTAGCCCGCTCAAGGGGGCAGGCCAAGAGACCCAGTACTTC
few	TRBV21-1	-	TRBJ2-7	CASTQLLRDNTYEQYF	TGTGCCAGCACCCAACTCCTCCGGGACAACACCTACGAGCAGTACTTC
-	TRBV15	TRBD2	TRBJ2-3	CATSRGLAPDTQYF	TGTGCCACCAGCAGGGGACTAGCACCAGATACGCAGTATTTT
-	TRBV7-2	-	TRBJ1-1	CASSFQKGMNTEAFF	TGTGCCAGCAGCTTTCAGAAGGGTATGAACACTGAAGCTTTCTTT
-	TRBV7-9	-	TRBJ2-2	CASRKGGDTGELFF	TGTGCCAGCAGAAAAGGGGGGGACACCGGGGAGCTGTTTTTT
-	TRBV19	TRBD1	TRBJ2-3	CASSRRQGASTDTQYF	TGTGCCAGTAGCAGAAGACAGGGAGCTAGCACAGATACGCAGTATTTT
-	TRBV6-1	-	TRBJ2-7	CASRRTVSYEQYF	TGTGCCAGCAGACGGACAGTATCCTACGAGCAGTACTTC
few	TRBV20-1	-	TRBJ2-7	CSAGNAVEAYEQYF	TGCAGTGCAGGTAACGCCGTAGAAGCCTACGAGCAGTACTTC
-	TRBV29-1	-	TRBJ2-2	CSVQKITNTGELFF	TGCAGCGTTCAAAAGATTACGAACACCGGGGAGCTGTTTTTT
-	TRBV19	TRBD2	TRBJ2-1	CASSMLAGGPGEQFF	TGTGCCAGTAGTATGCTAGCGGGGGGGCCAGGTGAGCAGTTCTTC
-	TRBV25-1	-	TRBJ1-2	CASSEEMGGGYTF	TGTGCCAGCAGTGAAGAGATGGGAGGTGGCTACACCTTC
-	TRBV18	-	TRBJ2-3	CASSPFGPNTDTQYF	TGTGCCAGCTCACCATTCGGACCCAACACAGATACGCAGTATTTT
few	TRBV30	TRBD1	TRBJ1-2	CASPYRGDYGYTF	TGTGCCTCGCCTTACAGGGGGGACTATGGCTACACCTTC
few	TRBV7-8	-	TRBJ2-7	CASSSPLGRSSYEQYF	TGTGCCAGCAGCTCGCCCCTAGGCAGGTCGTCCTACGAGCAGTACTTC
few	TRBV6-5	-	TRBJ2-1	CASSYSIGVNEQFF	TGTGCCAGCAGTTACTCGATAGGTGTCAATGAGCAGTTCTTC
-	TRBV7-2	TRBD1	TRBJ1-5	CASSPQGDQPQHF	TGTGCCAGCAGCCCACAGGGGGATCAGCCCCAGCATTTT
-	TRBV20-1	TRBD1	TRBJ2-2	CSASGTGDTGELFF	TGCAGTGCTTCCGGGACAGGGGACACCGGGGAGCTGTTTTTT
-	TRBV20-1	TRBD2	TRBJ2-7	CSARERRGGPGEQYF	TGCAGTGCTAGAGAAAGGCGGGGGGGCCCGGGGGAGCAGTACTTC
few	TRBV2	TRBD2	TRBJ2-4	CASSPGGGAKNIQYF	TGTGCCAGCAGTCCGGGGGGTGGTGCCAAAAACATTCAGTACTTC
medium-sized	TRBV7-9	-	TRBJ1-5	CASSPTDAGDQPQHF	TGTGCCAGCAGTCCAACGGATGCCGGGGATCAGCCCCAGCATTTT
-	TRBV6-2/TRBV6-3	-	TRBJ1-2	CASSYDSNYGYTF	TGTGCCAGCAGTTACGACAGTAACTATGGCTACACCTTC
few	TRBV2	TRBD2	TRBJ2-3	CASRATSGSTDTQYF	TGTGCCAGCAGAGCCACTAGCGGGAGCACAGATACGCAGTATTTT
-	TRBV21-1	-	TRBJ1-4	CASSCAGFSEKLFF	TGTGCCAGCAGCTGCGCGGGGTTTAGTGAAAAACTGTTTTTT
-	TRBV10-1	-	TRBJ1-5	CATPQHGDQPQHF	TGCGCCACGCCACAGCACGGGGATCAGCCCCAGCATTTT
medium-sized	TRBV20-1	-	TRBJ1-5	CSARDPTTLNQPQHF	TGCAGTGCTAGAGATCCCACCACCCTCAATCAGCCCCAGCATTTT
-	TRBV20-1	-	TRBJ1-6	CSARGGMYNSPLHF	TGCAGTGCTAGGGGGGGCATGTATAATTCACCCCTCCACTTT
-	TRBV19	TRBD2	TRBJ2-1	CASSITVGREYGNEQFF	TGTGCCAGTAGTATTACCGTAGGGCGGGAGTATGGTAATGAGCAGTTCTTC
few	TRBV14	-	TRBJ2-5	CASSQHRGGTSETQYF	TGTGCCAGCAGCCAACACAGGGGGGGGACATCGGAGACCCAGTACTTC
-	TRBV20-1	TRBD2	TRBJ2-3	CSALLAGRTDTQYF	TGCAGTGCTTTACTAGCGGGAAGAACAGATACGCAGTATTTT
few	TRBV10-3	-	TRBJ1-5	CAISDQYSNQPQHF	TGTGCCATCAGTGATCAATATAGCAATCAGCCCCAGCATTTT
-	TRBV27	-	TRBJ2-3	CASSSFGSTDTQYF	TGTGCCAGCAGTTCCTTCGGCAGCACAGATACGCAGTATTTT
-	TRBV6-1	TRBD1	TRBJ1-1	CASQPGTGVFVSAVAFF	TGTGCCAGTCAGCCCGGGACAGGGGTGTTCGTTAGTGCCGTAGCTTTCTTT
-	TRBV24-1	-	TRBJ1-1	CATSDSRTAENTEAFF	TGTGCCACCAGTGATTCTAGGACGGCCGAGAACACTGAAGCTTTCTTT
-	TRBV6-1	-	TRBJ1-3	CASSRTSAGNTIYF	TGTGCCAGCAGTAGGACCTCCGCGGGGAACACCATATATTTT
few	TRBV2	-	TRBJ1-1	CASSVLGQSNTEAFF	TGTGCCAGCAGTGTCCTAGGACAGTCGAACACTGAAGCTTTCTTT
-	TRBV7-9	-	TRBJ1-1	CASSPSNGNTEAFF	TGTGCCAGCAGCCCTTCGAATGGCAACACTGAAGCTTTCTTT
-	TRBV7-3	-	TRBJ2-5	CASSLGGAGETQYF	TGTGCCAGCAGCTTAGGGGGGGCCGGGGAGACCCAGTACTTC
few	TRBV19	-	TRBJ1-6	CASGPFSPLHF	TGTGCCAGTGGCCCATTTTCACCCCTCCACTTT
-	TRBV10-3	TRBD1	TRBJ2-7	CAISEYGTGVRVEQYF	TGTGCCATCAGTGAATACGGGACAGGGGTACGGGTCGAGCAGTACTTC
few	TRBV19	-	TRBJ1-5	CATSDGYSNQPQHF	TGTGCCACCTCGGACGGTTATAGCAATCAGCCCCAGCATTTT
-	TRBV18	TRBD2	TRBJ2-3	CASSGGVPGSTDTQYF	TGTGCCAGCTCAGGGGGGGTCCCCGGCAGCACAGATACGCAGTATTTT
once	TRBV2	TRBD1	TRBJ2-7	CASSGTGYSHEQYF	TGTGCCAGCAGTGGGACAGGCTATTCGCACGAGCAGTACTTC
few	TRBV6-5	-	TRBJ2-3	CASSYSGRRSTDTQYF	TGTGCCAGCAGTTACTCGGGCAGACGGAGCACAGATACGCAGTATTTT
medium-sized	TRBV10-3	TRBD1	TRBJ2-5	CAISASGGQGTQETQYF	TGTGCCATCAGTGCTAGTGGGGGACAGGGGACTCAAGAGACCCAGTACTTC
-	TRBV7-2	-	TRBJ1-3	CASSLAGAGNTIYF	TGTGCCAGCAGCTTAGCCGGGGCGGGAAACACCATATATTTT
-	TRBV19	-	TRBJ2-3	CASSGGADTQYF	TGTGCCAGTAGTGGAGGGGCAGATACGCAGTATTTT
-	TRBV19	-	TRBJ2-7	CASSARAYEQYF	TGTGCCAGTAGTGCAAGAGCCTACGAGCAGTACTTC